Listed below are T cell receptor beta chains from one sample, sequenced in a study of siplizumab effects on memory and regulatory T cells. Libraries were prepared by immunoSEQ multiplex PCR; TCRdb keeps only in-frame clonotypes and omits some of them. The sample lists approximately 58,000 clones, more than 80% occurring once. The material sequenced was CD8+ T cells sorted from blood. The receptor source for this set is a human donor in good health. Each CDR3 is given with its conserved first and last residue. The order of the fields is V gene, clone size, J gene, D gene, CDR3 protein, CDR3 DNA. A D gene is named only where the DNA matches it firmly. The size field is filled for only some rows; it gives once, few, many or a size class.

v_gene: TRBV12-5; abundance: once; j_gene: TRBJ2-7; d_gene: .; CDR3aa: CASGFSEGDYEQYF; CDR3nt: TGTGCTAGTGGTTTTTCGGAGGGTGACTACGAGCAGTACTTC
v_gene: TRBV7-3; abundance: .; j_gene: TRBJ1-3; d_gene: .; CDR3aa: CASSFDGGNTIYF; CDR3nt: TGTGCCAGCAGCTTTGACGGAGGAAACACCATATATTTT
v_gene: TRBV30; abundance: .; j_gene: TRBJ1-2; d_gene: .; CDR3aa: CAWRGTAPGYTF; CDR3nt: TGTGCCTGGAGGGGGACGGCGCCGGGCTACACCTTC
v_gene: TRBV7-9; abundance: few; j_gene: TRBJ1-5; d_gene: .; CDR3aa: CASSATDNYQPQHF; CDR3nt: TGTGCCAGCAGCGCGACGGACAATTATCAGCCCCAGCATTTT
v_gene: TRBV19; abundance: .; j_gene: TRBJ2-7; d_gene: .; CDR3aa: CASSIAQTGSYEQYF; CDR3nt: TGTGCCAGTAGTATTGCACAAACAGGCTCCTACGAGCAGTACTTC
v_gene: TRBV4-1; abundance: .; j_gene: TRBJ1-5; d_gene: .; CDR3aa: CASSQVAGRNQPQHF; CDR3nt: TGCGCCAGCAGCCAAGTTGCAGGGCGCAATCAGCCCCAGCATTTT
v_gene: TRBV6-6; abundance: .; j_gene: TRBJ1-1; d_gene: .; CDR3aa: CASSLVPPEAFF; CDR3nt: TGTGCCAGCAGTTTAGTGCCTCCTGAAGCTTTCTTT
v_gene: TRBV11-3; abundance: .; j_gene: TRBJ2-1; d_gene: .; CDR3aa: CASSLPDYYNEQFF; CDR3nt: TGTGCCAGCAGCTTACCCGACTACTACAATGAGCAGTTCTTC
v_gene: TRBV5-1; abundance: once; j_gene: TRBJ2-1; d_gene: .; CDR3aa: CASSLSPYNEQFF; CDR3nt: TGCGCCAGCAGCTTGTCCCCCTACAATGAGCAGTTCTTC
v_gene: TRBV29-1; abundance: .; j_gene: TRBJ2-7; d_gene: TRBD2; CDR3aa: CSVGLAGSYEQYF; CDR3nt: TGCAGCGTTGGACTAGCGGGTTCCTACGAGCAGTACTTC
v_gene: TRBV15; abundance: .; j_gene: TRBJ2-3; d_gene: .; CDR3aa: CATSRFRGSDTQYF; CDR3nt: TGTGCCACCAGCCGCTTCCGAGGCTCAGATACGCAGTATTTT
v_gene: TRBV4-1; abundance: once; j_gene: TRBJ2-7; d_gene: TRBD2; CDR3aa: CASSQGRTSGSYEQYF; CDR3nt: TGCGCCAGCAGCCAAGGACGGACTAGCGGGAGCTACGAGCAGTACTTC
v_gene: TRBV5-4; abundance: .; j_gene: TRBJ2-1; d_gene: .; CDR3aa: CASSLGLEHNEQFF; CDR3nt: TGTGCCAGCAGCTTGGGGTTGGAGCACAATGAGCAGTTCTTC
v_gene: TRBV10-2; abundance: .; j_gene: TRBJ1-2; d_gene: TRBD1; CDR3aa: CAAQGGGLGGYTF; CDR3nt: TGCGCCGCCCAGGGGGGGGGCCTTGGAGGCTACACCTTC
v_gene: TRBV7-9; abundance: .; j_gene: TRBJ2-1; d_gene: TRBD2; CDR3aa: CASSLLAGYNEQFF; CDR3nt: TGTGCCAGCAGCTTGCTAGCGGGTTACAATGAGCAGTTCTTC
v_gene: TRBV15; abundance: .; j_gene: TRBJ2-5; d_gene: .; CDR3aa: CATSRDGEDSQETQYF; CDR3nt: TGTGCCACCAGCAGAGATGGGGAGGATAGTCAAGAGACCCAGTACTTC
v_gene: TRBV30; abundance: .; j_gene: TRBJ2-3; d_gene: TRBD1; CDR3aa: CAWSAGTANTDTQYF; CDR3nt: TGTGCCTGGAGTGCCGGGACAGCTAACACAGATACGCAGTATTTT
v_gene: TRBV14; abundance: .; j_gene: TRBJ2-1; d_gene: TRBD2; CDR3aa: CASSWGLAGEGNEQFF; CDR3nt: TGTGCCAGCAGCTGGGGACTAGCGGGAGAGGGGAATGAGCAGTTCTTC
v_gene: TRBV19; abundance: .; j_gene: TRBJ2-7; d_gene: TRBD2; CDR3aa: CASSLDRRESAEQYF; CDR3nt: TGTGCCAGTAGTCTGGATCGGCGGGAGTCGGCCGAGCAGTACTTC
v_gene: TRBV2; abundance: .; j_gene: TRBJ2-7; d_gene: .; CDR3aa: CASSERGPSYEQYF; CDR3nt: TGTGCCAGCAGTGAACGGGGACCCAGCTACGAGCAGTACTTC
v_gene: TRBV13; abundance: .; j_gene: TRBJ2-3; d_gene: TRBD2; CDR3aa: CASSSKREGTDTQYF; CDR3nt: TGTGCCAGCAGCTCAAAGCGGGAGGGCACAGATACGCAGTATTTT
v_gene: TRBV2; abundance: .; j_gene: TRBJ2-1; d_gene: .; CDR3aa: CASSDSEPYNEQFF; CDR3nt: TGTGCCAGCAGTGATAGCGAGCCCTACAATGAGCAGTTCTTC
v_gene: TRBV12-5; abundance: few; j_gene: TRBJ2-1; d_gene: TRBD2; CDR3aa: CASWKLAGDEREDEQFF; CDR3nt: TGTGCTAGTTGGAAACTAGCGGGAGATGAACGGGAGGATGAGCAGTTCTTC
v_gene: TRBV7-9; abundance: .; j_gene: TRBJ2-2; d_gene: TRBD2; CDR3aa: CASRPGLAGGPGTGELFF; CDR3nt: TGTGCCAGCAGACCGGGACTAGCGGGAGGGCCGGGGACCGGGGAGCTGTTTTTT
v_gene: TRBV9; abundance: .; j_gene: TRBJ1-1; d_gene: .; CDR3aa: CASREVSTEAFF; CDR3nt: TGTGCCAGCAGAGAGGTTAGCACTGAAGCTTTCTTT
v_gene: TRBV6-4; abundance: .; j_gene: TRBJ2-1; d_gene: TRBD2; CDR3aa: CASSVASGGDEQFF; CDR3nt: TGTGCCAGCAGTGTAGCTAGCGGAGGGGATGAGCAGTTCTTC
v_gene: TRBV18; abundance: once; j_gene: TRBJ1-4; d_gene: .; CDR3aa: CASSLLERAWEKLFF; CDR3nt: TGTGCCAGCTCACTCCTGGAACGGGCCTGGGAAAAACTGTTTTTT
v_gene: TRBV28; abundance: .; j_gene: TRBJ2-4; d_gene: .; CDR3aa: CASMGDVDKNIQYF; CDR3nt: TGTGCCAGCATGGGGGACGTCGACAAAAACATTCAGTACTTC
v_gene: TRBV10-2; abundance: .; j_gene: TRBJ1-3; d_gene: .; CDR3aa: CASSDWSAGNTIYF; CDR3nt: TGCGCCAGCAGTGATTGGTCGGCTGGAAACACCATATATTTT
v_gene: TRBV7-9; abundance: .; j_gene: TRBJ1-2; d_gene: TRBD1; CDR3aa: CASNSGQGYGYTF; CDR3nt: TGTGCCAGCAATTCTGGACAGGGATATGGCTACACCTTC
v_gene: TRBV11-1; abundance: once; j_gene: TRBJ2-1; d_gene: TRBD1; CDR3aa: CASSLASEGGQGEQFF; CDR3nt: TGTGCCAGCAGCTTAGCATCCGAGGGGGGACAGGGTGAGCAGTTCTTC
v_gene: TRBV13; abundance: .; j_gene: TRBJ2-2; d_gene: .; CDR3aa: CASSLGMGEFTGELFF; CDR3nt: TGTGCCAGCAGCTTAGGTATGGGGGAATTCACCGGGGAGCTGTTTTTT
v_gene: TRBV29-1; abundance: .; j_gene: TRBJ2-1; d_gene: .; CDR3aa: CSVEGVAGWEQFF; CDR3nt: TGCAGCGTTGAAGGGGTAGCTGGTTGGGAGCAGTTCTTC
v_gene: TRBV11-1; abundance: .; j_gene: TRBJ2-2; d_gene: TRBD2; CDR3aa: CASSPGRTSGIGGELFF; CDR3nt: TGTGCCAGCAGCCCAGGAAGGACTAGCGGGATTGGCGGGGAGCTGTTTTTT
v_gene: TRBV27; abundance: .; j_gene: TRBJ1-6; d_gene: .; CDR3aa: CASGANNSPLHF; CDR3nt: TGTGCCAGCGGGGCGAATAATTCACCCCTCCACTTT
v_gene: TRBV5-4; abundance: .; j_gene: TRBJ2-5; d_gene: .; CDR3aa: CASGQPGAETQYF; CDR3nt: TGTGCCAGCGGACAACCGGGAGCAGAGACCCAGTACTTC
v_gene: TRBV30; abundance: .; j_gene: TRBJ2-3; d_gene: TRBD1; CDR3aa: CAWGDRGRSADTQYF; CDR3nt: TGTGCCTGGGGGGACAGGGGGCGCTCTGCAGATACGCAGTATTTT
v_gene: TRBV19; abundance: .; j_gene: TRBJ2-7; d_gene: .; CDR3aa: CASSSNRVSASSYEQYF; CDR3nt: TGTGCCAGTAGTTCCAACAGGGTTTCCGCGAGCTCCTACGAGCAGTACTTC
v_gene: TRBV19; abundance: .; j_gene: TRBJ2-7; d_gene: TRBD1; CDR3aa: CASSRDSLYEQYF; CDR3nt: TGTGCCAGTAGTCGGGACAGCCTCTACGAGCAGTACTTC
v_gene: TRBV5-1; abundance: once; j_gene: TRBJ1-1; d_gene: .; CDR3aa: CASSLDSPNTEAFF; CDR3nt: TGCGCCAGCAGCTTGGACAGCCCGAACACTGAAGCTTTCTTT
v_gene: TRBV9; abundance: .; j_gene: TRBJ2-1; d_gene: .; CDR3aa: CASSAPAYQGKEDEQFF; CDR3nt: TGTGCCAGCAGCGCCCCCGCCTATCAGGGCAAAGAGGATGAGCAGTTCTTC
v_gene: TRBV5-1; abundance: once; j_gene: TRBJ2-3; d_gene: .; CDR3aa: CASSPSMGTQYF; CDR3nt: TGCGCCAGCAGCCCCTCCATGGGTACGCAGTATTTT
v_gene: TRBV4-1; abundance: .; j_gene: TRBJ2-7; d_gene: .; CDR3aa: CASSPKTGSSYEQYF; CDR3nt: TGCGCCAGCAGCCCGAAGACAGGAAGCTCCTACGAGCAGTACTTC
v_gene: TRBV5-5; abundance: .; j_gene: TRBJ2-1; d_gene: .; CDR3aa: CASSLVGYGYNEQFF; CDR3nt: TGTGCCAGCAGCTTGGTTGGTTACGGCTACAATGAGCAGTTCTTC
v_gene: TRBV9; abundance: .; j_gene: TRBJ1-3; d_gene: .; CDR3aa: CASSAPHSGNTIYF; CDR3nt: TGTGCCAGCAGCGCCCCCCATTCTGGAAACACCATATATTTT
v_gene: TRBV19; abundance: .; j_gene: TRBJ1-1; d_gene: TRBD1; CDR3aa: CASTSLGGQGEAFF; CDR3nt: TGTGCCAGTACCTCATTGGGGGGACAGGGGGAGGCTTTCTTT
v_gene: TRBV7-9; abundance: .; j_gene: TRBJ1-1; d_gene: .; CDR3aa: CASSPPENTEAFF; CDR3nt: TGTGCCAGCAGCCCTCCAGAGAACACTGAAGCTTTCTTT
v_gene: TRBV5-8; abundance: once; j_gene: TRBJ2-7; d_gene: .; CDR3aa: CASSLGQILPYEQYF; CDR3nt: TGTGCCAGCAGCTTGGGACAGATATTACCCTACGAGCAGTACTTC
v_gene: TRBV9; abundance: .; j_gene: TRBJ2-5; d_gene: .; CDR3aa: CASSGGDKTQYF; CDR3nt: TGTGCCAGCAGCGGGGGGGACAAGACCCAGTACTTC
v_gene: TRBV13; abundance: .; j_gene: TRBJ2-7; d_gene: TRBD2; CDR3aa: CASSLDPTSGSNEQYF; CDR3nt: TGTGCCAGCAGCTTAGATCCAACTAGCGGGAGCAACGAGCAGTACTTC
v_gene: TRBV7-3; abundance: .; j_gene: TRBJ2-3; d_gene: .; CDR3aa: CASSSMETDTQYF; CDR3nt: TGTGCCAGCAGCTCGATGGAGACAGATACGCAGTATTTT
v_gene: TRBV7-3; abundance: few; j_gene: TRBJ2-7; d_gene: TRBD2; CDR3aa: CASSLTASGIYEQYF; CDR3nt: TGTGCCAGCAGCTTAACAGCTAGCGGGATCTACGAGCAGTACTTC
v_gene: TRBV29-1; abundance: .; j_gene: TRBJ1-1; d_gene: .; CDR3aa: CSVDLGAEAFF; CDR3nt: TGCAGCGTTGATTTAGGGGCTGAAGCTTTCTTT
v_gene: TRBV4-3; abundance: .; j_gene: TRBJ2-3; d_gene: TRBD2; CDR3aa: CASSQSLAGVPDTQYF; CDR3nt: TGCGCCAGCAGCCAATCGTTGGCGGGAGTCCCAGATACGCAGTATTTT
v_gene: TRBV7-2; abundance: .; j_gene: TRBJ1-1; d_gene: .; CDR3aa: CASSFVQRENTEAFF; CDR3nt: TGTGCCAGCAGCTTTGTTCAGAGGGAGAACACTGAAGCTTTCTTT
v_gene: TRBV7-2; abundance: .; j_gene: TRBJ2-5; d_gene: .; CDR3aa: CASPGRPKTQYF; CDR3nt: TGTGCCTCTCCTGGGCGCCCCAAGACCCAGTACTTC
v_gene: TRBV28; abundance: .; j_gene: TRBJ2-7; d_gene: TRBD1; CDR3aa: CASSLFTGVEQYF; CDR3nt: TGTGCCAGCAGTTTATTCACAGGGGTGGAGCAGTACTTC
v_gene: TRBV4-3; abundance: once; j_gene: TRBJ2-3; d_gene: .; CDR3aa: CASSQGGTSDTQYF; CDR3nt: TGCGCCAGCAGCCAAGGGGGGACTTCAGATACGCAGTATTTT
v_gene: TRBV7-9; abundance: medium-sized; j_gene: TRBJ2-7; d_gene: .; CDR3aa: CASSLVSPDAYEQYF; CDR3nt: TGTGCCAGCAGCTTAGTTTCCCCGGACGCCTACGAGCAGTACTTC